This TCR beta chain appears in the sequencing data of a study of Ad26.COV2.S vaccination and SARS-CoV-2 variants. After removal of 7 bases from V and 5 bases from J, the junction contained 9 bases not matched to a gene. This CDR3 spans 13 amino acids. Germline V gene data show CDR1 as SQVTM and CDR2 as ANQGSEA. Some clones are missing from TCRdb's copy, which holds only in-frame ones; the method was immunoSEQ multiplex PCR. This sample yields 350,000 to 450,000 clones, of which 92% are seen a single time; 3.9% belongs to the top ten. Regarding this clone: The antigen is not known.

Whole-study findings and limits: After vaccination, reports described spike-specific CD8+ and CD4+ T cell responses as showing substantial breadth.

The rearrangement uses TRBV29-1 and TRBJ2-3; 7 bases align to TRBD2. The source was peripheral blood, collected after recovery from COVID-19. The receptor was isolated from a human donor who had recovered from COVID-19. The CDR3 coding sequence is TGCAGCGGGGGGGGGACCGCGCGAGATACGCAGTATTTT. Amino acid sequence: CSGGGTARDTQYF.